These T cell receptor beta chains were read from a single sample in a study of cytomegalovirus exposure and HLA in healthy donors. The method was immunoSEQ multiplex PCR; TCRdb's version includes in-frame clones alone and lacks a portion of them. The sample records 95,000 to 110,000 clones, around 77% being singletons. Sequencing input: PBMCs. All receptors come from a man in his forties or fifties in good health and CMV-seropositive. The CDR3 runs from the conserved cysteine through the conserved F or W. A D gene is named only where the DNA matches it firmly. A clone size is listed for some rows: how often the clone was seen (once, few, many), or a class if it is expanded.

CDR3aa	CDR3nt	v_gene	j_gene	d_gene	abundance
CASSLRGSSQYF	TGCGCCAGCAGTTTAAGAGGCTCGTCGCAGTATTTT	TRBV27	TRBJ2-3	-	-
CASSLGPEHYEQYF	TGCGCCAGCAGCTTGGGCCCCGAGCACTACGAGCAGTACTTC	TRBV5-1	TRBJ2-7	-	-
CAITGDGDGYTF	TGTGCCATTACAGGGGACGGAGATGGCTACACCTTC	TRBV6-6	TRBJ1-2	TRBD1	-
CARGGYRPSTDTQYF	TGTGCCAGGGGGGGATACAGGCCTAGCACAGATACGCAGTATTTT	TRBV2	TRBJ2-3	-	-
CAWSPWMSAAIRNTEAFF	TGTGCCTGGAGTCCCTGGATGTCCGCGGCGATAAGGAACACTGAAGCTTTCTTT	TRBV30	TRBJ1-1	-	-
CASSRETGSKNIQYF	TGTGCCAGCAGCCGCGAGACAGGGAGCAAAAACATTCAGTACTTC	TRBV7-8	TRBJ2-4	TRBD1	-
CASSPGGQFEKLFF	TGTGCCAGCAGTCCAGGGGGTCAGTTTGAAAAACTGTTTTTT	TRBV6-1	TRBJ1-4	TRBD1	once
CASSLGLENEQFF	TGTGCCAGCAGTTTGGGGCTGGAGAATGAGCAGTTCTTC	TRBV28	TRBJ2-1	-	once
CASSPGILHTYEQYF	TGTGCCAGCAGCCCAGGAATCCTACATACCTACGAGCAGTACTTC	TRBV11-2	TRBJ2-7	-	-
CASGTRSYNEQFF	TGTGCCTCCGGGACTAGATCCTACAATGAGCAGTTCTTC	TRBV19	TRBJ2-1	TRBD2	-
CASSVSGVTSGPGEQYF	TGTGCCAGCAGCGTATCCGGGGTCACTAGCGGGCCGGGGGAGCAGTACTTC	TRBV9	TRBJ2-7	TRBD2	-
CASSYPILQGEQYF	TGTGCCAGCAGCTACCCGATTCTCCAGGGTGAGCAGTATTTT	TRBV7-2	TRBJ2-3	-	-
CASSSGHMNTGELFF	TGTGCCAGCAGCTCGGGACATATGAACACCGGGGAGCTGTTTTTT	TRBV7-2	TRBJ2-2	-	-
CSSSTLAGATGELFF	TGTTCCAGCAGCACCTTAGCGGGAGCGACCGGGGAGCTGTTTTTT	TRBV7-9	TRBJ2-2	TRBD2	-
CASRHREFTGELFF	TGTGCCAGCAGACATAGGGAGTTTACCGGGGAGCTGTTTTTT	TRBV28	TRBJ2-2	-	once
CASSGSGTGGRDTQYF	TGTGCCAGCAGCGGTTCCGGGACAGGGGGACGAGATACGCAGTATTTT	TRBV9	TRBJ2-3	TRBD1	-
CASSLDNSGGAREQYF	TGTGCCAGCAGCTTAGACAACTCGGGGGGAGCCCGCGAGCAGTACTTC	TRBV7-6	TRBJ2-7	TRBD2	-
CASRPFVGVTDTQYF	TGTGCCAGCAGGCCGTTCGTCGGGGTCACAGATACGCAGTATTTT	TRBV27	TRBJ2-3	-	-
CASSWGDRYQETQYF	TGCGCCAGCAGCTGGGGAGACAGGTACCAAGAGACCCAGTACTTC	TRBV5-1	TRBJ2-5	-	-
CASRLNRDRTYEQYF	TGTGCCAGCAGGCTAAACCGGGACAGGACCTACGAGCAGTACTTC	TRBV6-5	TRBJ2-7	TRBD1	-
CASSFAGSYNEQFF	TGCGCCAGCAGCTTCGCGGGGTCCTACAATGAGCAGTTCTTC	TRBV5-1	TRBJ2-1	-	-
CASRSGTSGRGETQYF	TGTGCCAGCAGATCCGGGACTAGCGGGAGGGGTGAGACCCAGTACTTC	TRBV28	TRBJ2-5	TRBD2	-
CASSPGTNNEQFF	TGTGCCAGCAGCCCCGGGACTAACAATGAGCAGTTCTTC	TRBV9	TRBJ2-1	TRBD2	-
CASSLPGGIKYF	TGCGCCAGCAGCTTGCCAGGGGGGATTAAGTACTTC	TRBV5-1	TRBJ2-7	-	-
CASSKPGLAGTDTQYF	TGTGCCAGCAGTAAACCGGGACTAGCGGGAACAGATACGCAGTATTTT	TRBV28	TRBJ2-3	TRBD2	-
CASRAGLAGGSYNEQFF	TGTGCCAGCAGGGCTGGACTAGCGGGAGGGTCCTACAATGAGCAGTTCTTC	TRBV2	TRBJ2-1	TRBD2	-
CASTPGGGEKLFF	TGTGCCAGTACACCAGGGGGCGGTGAAAAACTGTTTTTT	TRBV21-1	TRBJ1-4	-	-
CASSQDWRDSSYEQYF	TGTGCCAGCAGCCAAGATTGGCGCGACTCCTCCTACGAGCAGTACTTC	TRBV4-2	TRBJ2-7	-	-
CASSLEAGDYEQYF	TGTGCCAGCAGCTTAGAGGCAGGGGACTACGAGCAGTACTTC	TRBV7-2	TRBJ2-7	-	-
CASSLASTGQGYGYTF	TGTGCCAGCAGCTTGGCGTCGACAGGACAGGGTTATGGCTACACCTTC	TRBV5-5	TRBJ1-2	TRBD1	-